What follows are 5 T cell receptor beta chains derived from one specimen sequenced in a study of cytomegalovirus exposure and HLA in healthy donors. Profiling relied on immunoSEQ multiplex PCR, and the TCRdb table lists in-frame clones only, not all of them. The sample records 150,000 to 200,000 clones, approximately 87% being singletons. Input material: PBMCs. The receptor source for this set is a woman aged 25 to 45 in good health and CMV-seronegative.

The chain couples TRBV4-1 to TRBJ2-1; no firm D call. Germline values: CDR1 MGHRA, CDR2 YSYEKL. The CDR3 consists of 15 residues. V dropped 4 bases and J dropped 0 bases, with 10 bases sitting between them. This CDR3 is CASSPPRASYNEQFF. CDR3 in DNA: TGCGCCAGCAGCCCCCCCCGGGCCTCCTACAATGAGCAGTTCTTC.

This clone was seen only a few times. This chain connects TRBV7-9 to TRBJ1-5, with 9 bases lining up with TRBD1. The CDR3 spans 14 residues. J was trimmed by 7 bases and V by 3 bases; bases with no gene match: 4. Germline values: CDR1 SEHNR, CDR2 FQNEAQ (reference sequence). CDR3 coding DNA: TGTGCCAGCAGCTTGGACAGGGGTGGGCAGCCCCAGCATTTT. It translates to CASSLDRGGQPQHF.

The rearrangement links TRBV28 to TRBJ2-1, with D possibly TRBD1 on 6 matching bases. This CDR3 comprises 14 residues. Trimming left V 7 bases short and J 6 bases short, with 16 bases between. Germline V gene lookup returns CDR1 MDHEN and CDR2 SYDVKM. The DNA for the CDR3 is TGTGCCAGCATCGGTGGGGGCCGTAGCAATGAGCAGTTCTTC. Protein: CASIGGGRSNEQFF.

This clone was counted between two and nine times. The chain couples TRBV28 to TRBJ1-3; D perhaps matches TRBD1 (6 bases). Germline V gene data show CDR1 as MDHEN and CDR2 as SYDVKM. V dropped 5 bases and J dropped 0 bases, with 11 bases sitting between them. This CDR3 contains 15 residues. The chain's CDR3 is CASSIGTISGNTIYF. In DNA, the CDR3 is TGTGCCAGCAGTATAGGGACAATCTCTGGAAACACCATATATTTT.

J is TRBJ1-1 and V is TRBV7-8; D gene uncertain. The length of the CDR3 is 16 residues. From germline, CDR1 is SGHVS and CDR2 FQNEAQ. V shed 5 bases and J shed 1 base, with 17 bases lying between them. The DNA for the CDR3 is TGTGCCAGCAGCGCCCGATTCCCGGTCTCGAACACTGAAGCTTTCTTT. Translated, it gives CASSARFPVSNTEAFF.